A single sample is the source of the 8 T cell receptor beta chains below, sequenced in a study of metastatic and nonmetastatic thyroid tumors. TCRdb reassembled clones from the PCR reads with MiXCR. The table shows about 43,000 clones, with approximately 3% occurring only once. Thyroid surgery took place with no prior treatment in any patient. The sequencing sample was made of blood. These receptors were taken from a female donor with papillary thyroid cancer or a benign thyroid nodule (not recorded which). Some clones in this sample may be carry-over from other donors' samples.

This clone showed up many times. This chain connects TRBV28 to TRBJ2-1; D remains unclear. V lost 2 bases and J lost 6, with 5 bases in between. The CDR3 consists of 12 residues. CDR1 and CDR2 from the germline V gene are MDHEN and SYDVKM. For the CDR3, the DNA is TGTGCCAGCAGTTTACAGGTCAATGAGCAGTTCTTC. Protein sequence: CASSLQVNEQFF.

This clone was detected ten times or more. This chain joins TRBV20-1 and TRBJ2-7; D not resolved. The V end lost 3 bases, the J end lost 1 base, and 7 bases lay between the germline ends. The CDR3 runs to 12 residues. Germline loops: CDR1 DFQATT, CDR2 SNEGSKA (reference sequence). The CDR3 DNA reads TGCAGTGCTAGGAGACGGTCCTACGAGCAGTACTTC. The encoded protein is CSARRRSYEQYF.

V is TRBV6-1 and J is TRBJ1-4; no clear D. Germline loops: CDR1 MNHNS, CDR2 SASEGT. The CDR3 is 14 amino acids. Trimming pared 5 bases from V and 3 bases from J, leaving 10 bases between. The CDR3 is CASSPRRANEKLFF. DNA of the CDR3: TGTGCCAGCAGTCCGCGGAGGGCTAATGAAAAACTGTTTTTT.

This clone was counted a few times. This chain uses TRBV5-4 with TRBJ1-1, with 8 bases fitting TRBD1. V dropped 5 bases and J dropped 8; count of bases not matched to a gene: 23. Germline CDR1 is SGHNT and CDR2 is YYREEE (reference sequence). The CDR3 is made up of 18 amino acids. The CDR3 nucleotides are TGTGCCAGCAGTTCCCTCCGGGACAGGTCTCTTTTGGCTGGAGAAGCTTTCTTT. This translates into CASSSLRDRSLLAGEAFF.

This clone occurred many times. CDR3 loop: CASRSVGYTGELFF. As DNA, the CDR3 is TGTGCCAGCCGCAGCGTGGGGTACACCGGGGAGCTGTTTTTT. V gene TRBV27 combines with J gene TRBJ2-2, with no clear D. V lost 8 bases, J lost 3 bases, and 13 bases lay in between. This CDR3 is 14 amino acids long. CDR1 MNHEY and CDR2 SMNVEV come from the germline V gene (reference sequence).

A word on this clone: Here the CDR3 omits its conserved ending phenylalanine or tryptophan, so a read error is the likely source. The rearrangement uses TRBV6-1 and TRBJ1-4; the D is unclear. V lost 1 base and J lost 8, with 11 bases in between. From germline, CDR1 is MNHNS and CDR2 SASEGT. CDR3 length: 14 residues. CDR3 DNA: TGTGCCAGCAGTGAAGGAGCAGAGGAGGAAAAACTGTTTGTT. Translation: CASSEGAEEEKLFV.

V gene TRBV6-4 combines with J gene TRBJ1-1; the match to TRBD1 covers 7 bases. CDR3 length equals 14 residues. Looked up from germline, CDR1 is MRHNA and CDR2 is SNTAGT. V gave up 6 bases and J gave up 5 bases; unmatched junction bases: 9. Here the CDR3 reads CASSPDPGGTEAFF. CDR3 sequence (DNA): TGTGCCAGCAGCCCGGACCCAGGGGGGACTGAAGCTTTCTTT.

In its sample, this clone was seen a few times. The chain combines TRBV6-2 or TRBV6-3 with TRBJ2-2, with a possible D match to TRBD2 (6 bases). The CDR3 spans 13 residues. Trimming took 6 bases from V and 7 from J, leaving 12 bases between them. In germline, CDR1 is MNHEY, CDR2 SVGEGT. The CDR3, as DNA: TGTGCCAGCAGCTGGAGGGGTTACGGGGAGCTGTTTTTT. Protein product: CASSWRGYGELFF.